The sample holds many counts of the clone carrying this T cell receptor (beta chain). This entry comes from a study of T-cell reconstitution after alpha-beta-depleted transplantation in children. As it was prepared, the TCRbeta library received unique molecular identifiers. A single record per CDR3 protein comes from TCRdb applying MiXCR to the PCR reads. The repertoire includes around 200,000 distinct CDR3 sequences, more than 6.5% of them detected once, and roughly 3% sits in the top ten. The germline CDR1 and CDR2 sequences are MGHDK and SYGVNS. V lost 4 bases to trimming and J lost 0 bases; unmatched junction nucleotides: 13. This CDR3 has 19 amino acids.

The genes are TRBV25-1 and TRBJ1-3; 9 bases line up with TRBD1. The specimen was PBMCs from the stem cell graft donor, collected from the stem cell graft. The clonotype was recovered from a human donor who donated a stem cell graft to a child with Wiskott-Aldrich syndrome. CDR3 region: CASSAPGQGTISSGNTIYF. In DNA form, the CDR3 reads TGTGCCAGCAGTGCCCCGGGACAGGGAACCATTAGCTCTGGAAACACCATATATTTT.